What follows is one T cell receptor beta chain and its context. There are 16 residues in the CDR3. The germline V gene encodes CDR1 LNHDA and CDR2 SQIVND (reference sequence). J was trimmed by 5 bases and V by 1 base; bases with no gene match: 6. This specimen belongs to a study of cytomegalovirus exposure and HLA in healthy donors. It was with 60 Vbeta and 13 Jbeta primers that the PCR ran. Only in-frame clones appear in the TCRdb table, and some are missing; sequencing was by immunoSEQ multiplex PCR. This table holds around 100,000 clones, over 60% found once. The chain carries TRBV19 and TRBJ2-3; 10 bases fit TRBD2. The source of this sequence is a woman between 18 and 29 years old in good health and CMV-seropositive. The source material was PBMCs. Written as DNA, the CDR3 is TGTGCCAGTAGTATAGCTCTGGCTAGCGGGAGAGATACGCAGTATTTT. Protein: CASSIALASGRDTQYF.